One and the same sample provided the 3 T cell receptor beta chains below, sequenced in a study of cytomegalovirus exposure and HLA in healthy donors (dated by TCRdb to about 2017). Libraries were made using the immunoSEQ multiplex PCR assay. For the multiplex PCR, a mixture combining 60 forward primers for TCR Vbeta segments and 13 reverse primers for TCR Jbeta segments was used. Imported from immuneACCESS, the table was reduced by TCRdb to in-frame sequences with V and J called. These copies leave out some clones; in studies compared against another copy, an unresolved V gene accounts for under half, and the cause of the remainder is not known. This sample lists 150,000 to 200,000 clones; roughly 80% were detected once. Together, the top ten hold over 3.5% of the sample. Sequencing used PBMCs. The receptors here all came from a man aged 45 to 65 in good health and CMV-seronegative.

The chain is built from TRBV6-5 and TRBJ1-1; D uncertain. The CDR3 runs 13 residues. CDR1 MNHEY and CDR2 SVGAGI come from the germline V gene. Trimming stripped 8 bases from V and 11 bases from J, with 21 bases between. CDR3 coding DNA: TGTGCCAGCTGGCGTATCCCATCCCAGAGGGCTTTCTTT. Protein: CASWRIPSQRAFF.

V gene TRBV10-2 combines with J gene TRBJ1-2; unclear D gene. This CDR3 contains 12 residues. CDR1 is WSHSY and CDR2 is SAAADI in the germline V gene. Trimming cost V 7 bases and J 7 bases, with 13 bases left between them. The CDR3 loop is CASTPAGVGYTF. Here the CDR3 DNA reads TGCGCCAGCACCCCGGCGGGAGTTGGCTACACCTTC.

The chain links TRBV7-9 to TRBJ1-4; D uncertain. Trimming removed 6 bases from V and 2 bases from J, with 13 bases in between. CDR3 length: 15 residues. The V gene's germline CDR1 is SEHNR and CDR2 FQNEAQ (reference sequence). Here the CDR3 DNA reads TGTGCCAGCAGTACCGTGGAGGGCACTAATGAAAAACTGTTTTTT. Translating it yields CASSTVEGTNEKLFF.